One and the same sample provided the 18 T cell receptor beta chains below, sequenced in a study of T cells after yellow fever vaccination. TCRdb re-analysed the 5' RACE reads in MiXCR, keeping a single row per CDR3 protein. The sample lists 450,000 to 550,000 distinct CDR3 sequences, roughly 21% occurring once. Sequenced here: PBMCs, sampled 15 days after the yellow fever booster vaccination. All receptors come from a man under 40 who received the YFV17D yellow fever vaccine.

The chain recombines TRBV5-1 with TRBJ2-7, with 8 nucleotides matching TRBD2. V shed 0 bases and J 1 base; nucleotides not matched to a gene: 12. This CDR3 has 18 amino acids. Germline V gene lookup returns CDR1 SGHRS and CDR2 YFSETQ. The CDR3 DNA reads as TGCGCCAGCAGCTTGGGTGGCGGGAGGCCGTTCGGGTCCTACGAGCAGTACTTC. This sequence encodes CASSLGGGRPFGSYEQYF.

CDR3: CSARDGGRSAYEQYF. The CDR3 DNA is TGCAGTGCTAGAGACGGCGGGAGGTCCGCCTACGAGCAGTACTTC. The genes are TRBV20-1 and TRBJ2-7; 8 bases align to TRBD2. Germline values: CDR1 DFQATT, CDR2 SNEGSKA (reference sequence). J was trimmed by 2 bases and V by 0 bases; bases with no gene match: 6. CDR3 length: 15 residues.

This clonotype has a handful of counts. The V and J genes are TRBV5-1 and TRBJ2-7, with D unclear. In germline, CDR1 is SGHRS, CDR2 YFSETQ. The V end was cut by 1 base, the J end by 3 bases, with 14 bases between. The CDR3 spans 15 residues. CDR3 in amino acids: CASSLSRQTSYEQYF. The CDR3 coding sequence is TGCGCCAGCAGCTTGTCACGCCAGACCAGCTACGAGCAGTACTTC.

In this sample, this clonotype turned up a few times. J is TRBJ2-5 and V is TRBV20-1; D is undetermined. The germline V gene encodes CDR1 DFQATT and CDR2 SNEGSKA (reference sequence). The CDR3 contains 11 residues. The V end lost 5 bases, the J end lost 4 bases, and 8 bases lay between the germline ends. For the CDR3, the DNA is TGCAGTGCTTGGAAGACAGAGACCCAGTACTTC. Protein: CSAWKTETQYF.

The sample holds a few counts of this clonotype. This chain links TRBV12-5 with TRBJ2-1; D call uncertain. The CDR3 is made up of 12 amino acids. Looked up from germline, CDR1 is LGHNT and CDR2 is FRNRAP. Trimming shortened V by 5 bases and J by 8 bases, and 10 bases separated the two germline ends. CDR3 sequence reads: CASGKDGYEQFF. The DNA for the CDR3 is TGTGCTAGTGGTAAGGATGGATATGAGCAGTTCTTC.

The table lists this clonotype with a few counts. The chain links TRBV3-1 to TRBJ2-4; TRBD2 is a possible D gene (6 bases). Trimming removed 4 bases from V and 6 bases from J, with 13 bases in between. The CDR3 has 14 residues. CDR1 is LGHDT, CDR2 YNNKEL, per germline (reference sequence). The CDR3 region has the DNA TGTGCCAGCAGCCCACGACTAGGGGCAAACATTCAGTACTTC. It is translated as CASSPRLGANIQYF.

The chain couples TRBV10-3 to TRBJ2-1; TRBD2 matches at 7 bases. V lost 0 bases, J lost 1 base, and 3 bases stayed unmatched. Germline CDR1 reads ENHRY; CDR2 reads SYGVKD. The CDR3 is made up of 16 amino acids. The CDR3 sequence: CAISESRGSSYNEQFF. The CDR3 coding sequence is TGTGCCATCAGTGAGTCGCGCGGGAGTTCCTACAATGAGCAGTTCTTC.

J is TRBJ2-5 and V is TRBV20-1, with TRBD2 matching over 7 bases. The V gene's germline CDR1 is DFQATT and CDR2 SNEGSKA (reference sequence). Losses at the gene ends were 7 bases for V and 4 bases for J; bases not matched to a gene: 9. The length of the CDR3 is 13 residues. CDR3 loop: CSGSKAGTETQYF. CDR3 sequence (DNA): TGCAGTGGAAGTAAAGCGGGAACAGAGACCCAGTACTTC.

This clonotype was counted ten times or more. The rearrangement links TRBV7-6 to TRBJ2-7; D is perhaps TRBD2 (6 bases). The CDR3 extends over 13 amino acids. Trimming cost V 5 bases and J 3 bases, with 11 bases left between them. Germline CDR1 SGHVS, CDR2 FNYEAQ. In DNA, the CDR3 is TGTGCCAGCAGCGCCGGACTATACTACGAGCAGTACTTC. Its translation: CASSAGLYYEQYF.

This clonotype has more than one count but fewer than ten. V usage is TRBV28 and J usage is TRBJ2-2; the D gene is possibly TRBD1 (5 bases). The CDR3 runs 15 residues. The germline V gene has CDR1 MDHEN and CDR2 SYDVKM. V was pared by 4 bases and J by 0 bases, with 9 bases between. The CDR3: CASSSWGPNTGELFF. The CDR3 region has the DNA TGTGCCAGCAGTTCTTGGGGCCCGAACACCGGGGAGCTGTTTTTT.

The chain joins TRBV12-3 or TRBV12-4 to TRBJ1-5; 10 bases match TRBD1. The junction had 7 bases not matched to a gene; V was cut back by 5 bases and J by 6 bases. This CDR3 is built from 15 residues. In nucleotides, the CDR3 is TGTGCCAGCAGTGGGGACAGGGGAAGGGGTCAGCCCCAGCATTTT. It is translated as CASSGDRGRGQPQHF.

The chain recombines TRBV5-6 with TRBJ2-2, with 8 bases lining up with TRBD2. Germline V gene sequence: CDR1 SGHDT, CDR2 YYEEEE. V lost 2 bases, J lost 5 bases, and 11 bases stayed unmatched. The CDR3 covers 17 residues. CDR3 nucleotide sequence: TGTGCCAGCAGCTTTTCTGGTCTAGCGGGTCGTACCGGGGAGCTGTTTTTT. Protein: CASSFSGLAGRTGELFF.

The V and J genes are TRBV25-1 and TRBJ2-1, with 10 bases aligning to TRBD2. This CDR3 comprises 15 residues. Germline values: CDR1 MGHDK, CDR2 SYGVNS. V dropped 3 bases and J dropped 8; count of bases not matched to a gene: 7. CDR3 DNA: TGTGCCAGCAGTGACGGACTAGCGGCGGGCTATGAGCAGTTCTTC. Protein sequence: CASSDGLAAGYEQFF. The full variable domain, in which reference TRBV25-1 and TRBJ2-1 provide the parts outside the CDR3, is EADIYQTPRYLVIGTGKKITLECSQTMGHDKMYWYQQDPGMELHLIHYSYGVNSTEKGDLSSESTVSRIRTEHFPLTLESARPSHTSQYLCASSDGLAAGYEQFFGPGTRLTVL.

This clonotype was recorded a few times. DNA of the CDR3: TGTGCCAGCAGCGACACAGGGGAATACTACGAGCAGTACTTC. Its translation is CASSDTGEYYEQYF. V is TRBV7-9 and J is TRBJ2-7; 7 bases fit TRBD1. CDR3 length equals 14 residues. Trimming removed 5 bases from V and 3 bases from J; junction bases left unmatched: 7. Germline V gene sequence: CDR1 SEHNR, CDR2 FQNEAQ (reference sequence).

This clonotype has more than one count but fewer than ten. The chain is built from TRBV12-3 or TRBV12-4 and TRBJ1-5; no clear D gene. CDR3 size: 12 residues. Trimming stripped 3 bases from V and 16 bases from J, with 16 bases between. The CDR3 region has the DNA TGTGCCAGCAGTTTCAGCGGGAGGGAGTTACATTTT. Translated, it gives CASSFSGRELHF.

This chain links TRBV5-1 with TRBJ1-2; a possible D gene is TRBD1 (6 bases). Trimming left V 3 bases short and J 8 bases short, with 23 bases between. Germline V lookup: CDR1 SGHRS, CDR2 YFSETQ. CDR3 length: 16 residues. The CDR3 protein is CASSYLPGTQISGYTF. For the CDR3, the DNA is TGCGCCAGCAGCTACCTACCCGGGACACAGATATCGGGCTACACCTTC.

The chain recombines TRBV29-1 with TRBJ2-1; 10 positions agree with TRBD2. The CDR3 extends over 15 amino acids. The V gene end was trimmed by 4 bases and the J gene end by 3 bases; junction bases not matched to a gene: 6. Germline V gene lookup returns CDR1 SQVTM and CDR2 ANQGSEA. DNA for the CDR3: TGCAGCGTTGCCTTAGCGGGAGGCCACTACAATGAGCAGTTCTTC. Protein: CSVALAGGHYNEQFF.

V and J are TRBV7-9 and TRBJ2-1; either TRBD1 or TRBD2 may fit D (5 bases each). The length of the CDR3 is 14 residues. Trimming shortened V by 4 bases and J by 7 bases, and 14 bases separated the two germline ends. Germline V lookup: CDR1 SEHNR, CDR2 FQNEAQ (reference sequence). CDR3 DNA sequence: TGTGCCAGCAGCTCGGGGCCCTCGACTAATGAGCAGTTCTTC. Its protein product is CASSSGPSTNEQFF.